This TCR beta chain was profiled in a study of early T cells in non-severe SARS-CoV-2 infection. Overall study context: The study sequenced bulk RNA from unsorted whole blood, with chains unpaired.

Separate cDNA molecules each had unique molecular identifiers attached to them. TCRdb re-called the 5' RACE reads with MiXCR, one entry per CDR3 protein. The table records about 120,000 distinct CDR3 sequences, about 12% of them present only once. This CDR3 region has 14 residues. With 6 bases removed from V and 0 bases from J, the gap between germline ends came to 12 bases. CDR1 and CDR2 (germline): SGHRS, YFSETQ. In its sample, this clonotype was seen many times. The source was whole blood, collected at baseline. The clonotype comes from an adult who was a healthcare worker with PCR-confirmed SARS-CoV-2 infection or an uninfected control (not recorded which). The gene calls are TRBV5-1 and TRBJ2-5; D may be TRBD2 (6 bases). For the CDR3, the DNA is TGCGCCAGCAAGACGGGAGAGCACCAAGAGACCCAGTACTTC. Translated: CASKTGEHQETQYF. The full variable domain, rest sourced from reference TRBV5-1 and TRBJ2-5, is KAGVTQTPRYLIKTRGQQVTLSCSPISGHRSVSWYQQTPGQGLQFLFEYFSETQRNKGNFPGRFSGRQFSNSRSEMNVSTLELGDSALYLCASKTGEHQETQYFGPGTRLLVL.